These T cell receptor beta chains were read from a single sample in a study of shared clonotypes between healthy human individuals. TCRdb keeps only in-frame clones here, not all; method: immunoSEQ multiplex PCR. Of over 750,000 clones detected, about 96% appear once; the ten largest clones hold around 0.25%. The sample taken for sequencing was naive CD8+ T cells sorted from blood. These receptors were taken from a man under 40 in good health. Each CDR3 is given with its conserved first and last residue. The order of the fields is CDR3 DNA, CDR3 protein, V gene, J gene, D gene, clone size. The D gene is left open where the match is weak. Size is omitted from some rows. Given values are once, few, many or a class for expanded clones.

CDR3nt: TGTGCCAGCAGCCTGGAGATGTTCACCGGGGAGCTGTTTTTT
CDR3aa: CASSLEMFTGELFF
v_gene: TRBV11-2
j_gene: TRBJ2-2
d_gene: NA
abundance: NA

CDR3nt: TGTGCCAGCAGCTCGGACCCGAACACTGAAGCTTTCTTT
CDR3aa: CASSSDPNTEAFF
v_gene: TRBV7-9
j_gene: TRBJ1-1
d_gene: NA
abundance: NA

CDR3nt: TGTGCCAGCAGCTCCGGAGGACAGGATGTGGGGTTC
CDR3aa: CASSSGGQDVGF
v_gene: TRBV7-9
j_gene: TRBJ2-7
d_gene: TRBD1
abundance: NA

CDR3nt: TGCGCCAGCAGTGAACTCGACGGTGGAATCGAAGCTTTCTTT
CDR3aa: CASSELDGGIEAFF
v_gene: TRBV10-2
j_gene: TRBJ1-1
d_gene: NA
abundance: NA

CDR3nt: TGCGCCAGCAGCCAACACTCCGGGACAGCTCAAGAGACCCAGTACTTC
CDR3aa: CASSQHSGTAQETQYF
v_gene: TRBV4-1
j_gene: TRBJ2-5
d_gene: TRBD1
abundance: NA

CDR3nt: TGTGCCAGCAGCGTGAACGGGGGAGCGGGTTACGAGCAGTACTTC
CDR3aa: CASSVNGGAGYEQYF
v_gene: TRBV9
j_gene: TRBJ2-7
d_gene: NA
abundance: once

CDR3nt: TGCAGCGCAGGCCTCACGGGACTAGCGGCAATTAGCACAGATACGCAGTATTTT
CDR3aa: CSAGLTGLAAISTDTQYF
v_gene: TRBV29-1
j_gene: TRBJ2-3
d_gene: TRBD2
abundance: NA

CDR3nt: TGTGCCAGCAGTACCTTCCGGACAAACCACGAGCAGTACTTC
CDR3aa: CASSTFRTNHEQYF
v_gene: TRBV28
j_gene: TRBJ2-7
d_gene: NA
abundance: NA

CDR3nt: TGTGCCAGCAGCACTACATGGACAGGGGGTCTCGAGCAGTACTTC
CDR3aa: CASSTTWTGGLEQYF
v_gene: TRBV13
j_gene: TRBJ2-7
d_gene: TRBD1
abundance: NA

CDR3nt: TGTGCCAGCAGTAAAGTGGACAGGGTTTATACCGGGGAGCTGTTTTTT
CDR3aa: CASSKVDRVYTGELFF
v_gene: TRBV27
j_gene: TRBJ2-2
d_gene: TRBD1
abundance: NA

CDR3nt: TGTGCCAGCAGTTTGCGACTGTCGTGGGGTGGTACAGATACGCAGTATTTT
CDR3aa: CASSLRLSWGGTDTQYF
v_gene: TRBV28
j_gene: TRBJ2-3
d_gene: NA
abundance: NA

CDR3nt: TGTGCCATCAGAATAACCCCGGGGATGAACACTGAAGCTTTCTTT
CDR3aa: CAIRITPGMNTEAFF
v_gene: TRBV10-3
j_gene: TRBJ1-1
d_gene: NA
abundance: NA

CDR3nt: TGTGCCAGCAGCTCAGCACCGGGACAGGGAAATGGCTACACCTTC
CDR3aa: CASSSAPGQGNGYTF
v_gene: TRBV7-9
j_gene: TRBJ1-2
d_gene: TRBD1
abundance: NA

CDR3nt: TGTGCCAGCAGCCTATGGACGGCGAACACTGAAGCTTTCTTT
CDR3aa: CASSLWTANTEAFF
v_gene: TRBV2
j_gene: TRBJ1-1
d_gene: NA
abundance: once

CDR3nt: TGTGCCAGCAGCCATAATCGTATGAGTGGCTACACCTTC
CDR3aa: CASSHNRMSGYTF
v_gene: TRBV6-5
j_gene: TRBJ1-2
d_gene: NA
abundance: NA

CDR3nt: TGTGCCAGTAGTAGACTAGCCGGGCTTTCCTACGAGCAGTACTTC
CDR3aa: CASSRLAGLSYEQYF
v_gene: TRBV19
j_gene: TRBJ2-7
d_gene: TRBD2
abundance: NA

CDR3nt: TGTGCCGTCACCTCAACCCACGAGCAGTACTTC
CDR3aa: CAVTSTHEQYF
v_gene: TRBV10-3
j_gene: TRBJ2-7
d_gene: NA
abundance: NA

CDR3nt: TGTGCCAGCAGCCGCGTACCCTACGAGCAGTACTTC
CDR3aa: CASSRVPYEQYF
v_gene: TRBV7-9
j_gene: TRBJ2-7
d_gene: NA
abundance: NA

CDR3nt: TGTGCCTCTTCGTCGTGGGGGAACACTGAAGCTTTCTTT
CDR3aa: CASSSWGNTEAFF
v_gene: TRBV19
j_gene: TRBJ1-1
d_gene: NA
abundance: NA

CDR3nt: TGCAGCGTTGAAGGAGAGACAGGGGAGAGCTCCTACGAGCAGTACTTC
CDR3aa: CSVEGETGESSYEQYF
v_gene: TRBV29-1
j_gene: TRBJ2-7
d_gene: TRBD1
abundance: NA

CDR3nt: TGTGCCAGCACCCTCGTCGGGACCGACAGGGGACCGTACTTC
CDR3aa: CASTLVGTDRGPYF
v_gene: TRBV6-6
j_gene: TRBJ2-5
d_gene: TRBD1
abundance: once

CDR3nt: TGTGCCAGCAGTTACTCGCCATACGAGCAGTACTTC
CDR3aa: CASSYSPYEQYF
v_gene: TRBV6-6
j_gene: TRBJ2-7
d_gene: NA
abundance: NA

CDR3nt: TGTGCCAGCAGTGAGAGTTTGGGCGGGAGGGCCCAAGAGCAGTTCTTC
CDR3aa: CASSESLGGRAQEQFF
v_gene: TRBV6-4
j_gene: TRBJ2-1
d_gene: TRBD2
abundance: NA

CDR3nt: TGTGCCAGCAGCGATGGACTAGCGGGGCAAGAGACCCAGTACTTC
CDR3aa: CASSDGLAGQETQYF
v_gene: TRBV5-6
j_gene: TRBJ2-5
d_gene: TRBD2
abundance: NA

CDR3nt: TGTGCCAGCAGCTTATACGGGGTCTCTGGAAACACCATATATTTT
CDR3aa: CASSLYGVSGNTIYF
v_gene: TRBV7-8
j_gene: TRBJ1-3
d_gene: NA
abundance: NA

CDR3nt: TGTGCCAGCAGTCCCTCAACCCGGGGGACCGGGGAGCTGTTTTTT
CDR3aa: CASSPSTRGTGELFF
v_gene: TRBV6-5
j_gene: TRBJ2-2
d_gene: NA
abundance: NA

CDR3nt: TGCGCCAGCAGCGAAGCTAGTGATGGCTACACCTTC
CDR3aa: CASSEASDGYTF
v_gene: TRBV5-1
j_gene: TRBJ1-2
d_gene: NA
abundance: NA

CDR3nt: TGTGCCAGCAGTTACGGGGGACAGAACGGGGAGCTGTTTTTT
CDR3aa: CASSYGGQNGELFF
v_gene: TRBV6-6
j_gene: TRBJ2-2
d_gene: TRBD1
abundance: NA

CDR3nt: TGTGCCAGCAGTGAAGCTGGGAACACTGAAGCTTTCTTT
CDR3aa: CASSEAGNTEAFF
v_gene: TRBV6-1
j_gene: TRBJ1-1
d_gene: NA
abundance: NA

CDR3nt: TGTGCCACCTGGGACGGAGACTACGAGCAGTACTTC
CDR3aa: CATWDGDYEQYF
v_gene: TRBV10-3
j_gene: TRBJ2-7
d_gene: NA
abundance: few

CDR3nt: TGTGCCAGCAGCTTAGATCCGGAGGGCCGGGAGACCCAGTACTTC
CDR3aa: CASSLDPEGRETQYF
v_gene: TRBV11-2
j_gene: TRBJ2-5
d_gene: NA
abundance: NA

CDR3nt: TGTGCCAGCAGCTTAAGAAGAGAGGGCTCCTATGGCTACACCTTC
CDR3aa: CASSLRREGSYGYTF
v_gene: TRBV7-9
j_gene: TRBJ1-2
d_gene: NA
abundance: once

CDR3nt: TGTGCCAGCAGCTATGGTCGCAATGAGCAGTTCTTC
CDR3aa: CASSYGRNEQFF
v_gene: TRBV27
j_gene: TRBJ2-1
d_gene: NA
abundance: NA

CDR3nt: TGTGCCAGCAGGGATTCAATAGGGTTAACCGGGGAGCTGTTTTTT
CDR3aa: CASRDSIGLTGELFF
v_gene: TRBV9
j_gene: TRBJ2-2
d_gene: NA
abundance: NA

CDR3nt: TGTGCCAGCAGCTTCAGGGTAGCGGGAGAGGTGGCAGATACGCAGTATTTT
CDR3aa: CASSFRVAGEVADTQYF
v_gene: TRBV7-8
j_gene: TRBJ2-3
d_gene: TRBD2
abundance: once

CDR3nt: TGTGCCAGCAGCGTAGAGGGGAATAATCAGCCCCAGCATTTT
CDR3aa: CASSVEGNNQPQHF
v_gene: TRBV9
j_gene: TRBJ1-5
d_gene: NA
abundance: NA

CDR3nt: TGCGCCAGCAGCCACCCCGGGACACCAAACAATGAGCAGTTCTTC
CDR3aa: CASSHPGTPNNEQFF
v_gene: TRBV4-1
j_gene: TRBJ2-1
d_gene: NA
abundance: few

CDR3nt: TGCAGCGTAACCGGGACAGTCCAAGAGACCCAGTACTTC
CDR3aa: CSVTGTVQETQYF
v_gene: TRBV29-1
j_gene: TRBJ2-5
d_gene: TRBD1
abundance: NA

CDR3nt: TGCGCCAGCAGCCAAGTCTTTCCAAGCTCCTACGAGCAGTACTTC
CDR3aa: CASSQVFPSSYEQYF
v_gene: TRBV4-1
j_gene: TRBJ2-7
d_gene: NA
abundance: NA

CDR3nt: TGTGCCAGCAGCGCAACAATTCCGGGACTAGCGGGAGGAGATCCTAGCACAGATACGCAGTATTTT
CDR3aa: CASSATIPGLAGGDPSTDTQYF
v_gene: TRBV2
j_gene: TRBJ2-3
d_gene: TRBD2
abundance: NA

CDR3nt: TGCGCCAGCAGCTTTGGTCAGGGTTCACGGGACGAGCAGTACTTC
CDR3aa: CASSFGQGSRDEQYF
v_gene: TRBV5-1
j_gene: TRBJ2-7
d_gene: NA
abundance: NA

CDR3nt: TGTGCCAGCAGCCCCCCGGGGGCTAGCGTGAGAGAGCAGTACTTC
CDR3aa: CASSPPGASVREQYF
v_gene: TRBV7-9
j_gene: TRBJ2-7
d_gene: NA
abundance: NA

CDR3nt: TGTGCCAGCAGCTTCGCGACAGGGGGAGCTGAAGCTTTCTTT
CDR3aa: CASSFATGGAEAFF
v_gene: TRBV7-9
j_gene: TRBJ1-1
d_gene: TRBD1
abundance: NA

CDR3nt: TGTGCCAGCAGTTTACCAGGGGGGTCCTACGAGCAGTACTTC
CDR3aa: CASSLPGGSYEQYF
v_gene: TRBV28
j_gene: TRBJ2-7
d_gene: NA
abundance: NA

CDR3nt: TGTGCCAGTCGAGGAGGATCGAACACTGAAGCTTTCTTT
CDR3aa: CASRGGSNTEAFF
v_gene: TRBV11-3
j_gene: TRBJ1-1
d_gene: NA
abundance: NA

CDR3nt: TGTGCCAGCAGCTTGGCTTCCGGCACTGAAGCTTTCTTT
CDR3aa: CASSLASGTEAFF
v_gene: TRBV5-8
j_gene: TRBJ1-1
d_gene: NA
abundance: NA

CDR3nt: TGTGCCAGCAGTGCGAATTGGTCCTACGAGCAGTACTTC
CDR3aa: CASSANWSYEQYF
v_gene: TRBV2
j_gene: TRBJ2-7
d_gene: NA
abundance: NA

CDR3nt: TGTGCCAGCAGGCCCGCGACAGGGTTCAATGAAAAACTGTTTTTT
CDR3aa: CASRPATGFNEKLFF
v_gene: TRBV7-9
j_gene: TRBJ1-4
d_gene: TRBD1
abundance: NA